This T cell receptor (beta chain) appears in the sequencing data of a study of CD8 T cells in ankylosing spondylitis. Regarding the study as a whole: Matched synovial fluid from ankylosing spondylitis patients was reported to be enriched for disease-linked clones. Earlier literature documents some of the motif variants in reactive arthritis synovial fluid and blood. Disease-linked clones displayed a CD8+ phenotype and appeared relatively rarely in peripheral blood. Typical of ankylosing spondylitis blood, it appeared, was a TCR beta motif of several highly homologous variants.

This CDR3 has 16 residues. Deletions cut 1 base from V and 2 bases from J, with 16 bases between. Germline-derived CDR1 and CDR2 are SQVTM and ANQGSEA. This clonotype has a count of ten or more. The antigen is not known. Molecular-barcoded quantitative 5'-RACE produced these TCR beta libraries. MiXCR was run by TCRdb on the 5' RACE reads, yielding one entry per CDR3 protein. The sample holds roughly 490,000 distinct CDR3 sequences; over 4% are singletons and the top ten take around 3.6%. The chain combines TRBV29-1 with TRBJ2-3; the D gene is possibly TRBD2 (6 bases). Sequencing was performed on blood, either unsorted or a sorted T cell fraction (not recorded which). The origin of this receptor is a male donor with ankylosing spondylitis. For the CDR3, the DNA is TGCAGCGTTGAAGTTGGCTGGGGCGGGAACACAGATACGCAGTATTTT. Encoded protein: CSVEVGWGGNTDTQYF.